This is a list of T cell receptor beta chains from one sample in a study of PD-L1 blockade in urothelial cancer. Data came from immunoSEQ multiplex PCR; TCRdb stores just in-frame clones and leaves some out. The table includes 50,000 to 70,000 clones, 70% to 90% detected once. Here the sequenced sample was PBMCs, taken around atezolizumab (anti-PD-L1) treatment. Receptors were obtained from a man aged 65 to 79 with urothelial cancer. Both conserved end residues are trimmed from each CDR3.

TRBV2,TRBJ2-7,ASRGLVINEQY
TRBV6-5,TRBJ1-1,ASRRQGTTEAF
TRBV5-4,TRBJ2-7,ASSLRTSGSYEQY
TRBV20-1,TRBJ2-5,SAFLETQY
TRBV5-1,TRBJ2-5,ASSLSTGQETQY
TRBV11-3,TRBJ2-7,ASSLGPSDEQY
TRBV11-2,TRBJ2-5,ASSLQGTPSQETQY
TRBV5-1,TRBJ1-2,ASSSDNYGYT
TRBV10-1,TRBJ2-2,ASSNDRGAAGELF
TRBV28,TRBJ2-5,ASSLGGSVQETQY
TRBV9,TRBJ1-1,ASSVGGQSYTEAF
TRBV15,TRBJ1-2,ATSRDFRGWAPDYGYT
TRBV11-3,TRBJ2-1,ASSLEGGEYNEQF
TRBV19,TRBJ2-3,ASSFPPGTEQPTQY
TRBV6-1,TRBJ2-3,ASSEGVGQWGDTQY
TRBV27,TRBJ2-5,ASRARVRETQY
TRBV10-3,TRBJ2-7,AISESRDLGEQY
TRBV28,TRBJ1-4,ASSPGEGRINEKLF
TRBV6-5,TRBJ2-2,ASSFTGGPNTGELF
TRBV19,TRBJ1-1,ASSPHAGQGDSAEAF
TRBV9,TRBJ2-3,ASSVRASGSDTQY
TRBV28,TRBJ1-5,ASIGGGNQPQH
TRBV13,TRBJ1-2,ASSLAGDGYT
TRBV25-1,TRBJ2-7,ASTLQENYEQY
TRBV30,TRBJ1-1,AWRRQENTEAF
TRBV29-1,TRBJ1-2,SVTPGQGFYGYT
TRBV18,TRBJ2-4,ASSPRNRQGANIQY
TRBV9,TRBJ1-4,ASSVEGASTNEKLF
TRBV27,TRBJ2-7,ASSSFGGRYEQY
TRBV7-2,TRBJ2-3,ASSSWDTTDTQY
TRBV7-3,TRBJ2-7,ASSLSGRSNEQY
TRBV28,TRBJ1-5,ASSPLLDRGDQPQH
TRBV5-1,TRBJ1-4,ASSMGQGNEKLF
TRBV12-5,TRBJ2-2,ASGLAQTSQGATGELF